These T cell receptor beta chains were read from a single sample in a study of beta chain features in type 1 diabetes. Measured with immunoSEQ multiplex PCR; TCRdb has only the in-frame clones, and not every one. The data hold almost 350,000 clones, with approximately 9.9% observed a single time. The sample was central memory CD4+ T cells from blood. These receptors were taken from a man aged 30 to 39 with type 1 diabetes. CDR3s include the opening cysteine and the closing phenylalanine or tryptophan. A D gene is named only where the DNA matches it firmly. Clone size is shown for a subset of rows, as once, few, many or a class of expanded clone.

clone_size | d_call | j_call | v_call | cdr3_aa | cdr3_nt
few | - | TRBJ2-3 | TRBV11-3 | CASSILRTDTQYF | TGTGCCAGCAGCATACTTAGGACAGATACGCAGTATTTT
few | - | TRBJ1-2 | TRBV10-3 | CAISELDGNYGYTF | TGTGCCATCAGTGAGCTGGACGGCAACTATGGCTACACCTTC
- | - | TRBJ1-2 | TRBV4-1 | CASSQAVDRNYGYTF | TGCGCCAGCAGCCAAGCGGTCGACAGGAACTATGGCTACACCTTC
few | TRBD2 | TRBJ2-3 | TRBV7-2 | CASSLAASGATDTQYF | TGTGCCAGCAGCTTAGCGGCTAGCGGGGCCACAGATACGCAGTATTTT
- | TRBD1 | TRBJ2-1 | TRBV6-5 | CASSTRDSNEQFF | TGTGCCAGCAGTACCCGGGACAGCAATGAGCAGTTCTTC
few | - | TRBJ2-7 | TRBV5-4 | CASSPSTNRISSYEQYF | TGTGCCAGCAGCCCAAGCACCAACAGGATAAGCTCCTACGAGCAGTACTTC
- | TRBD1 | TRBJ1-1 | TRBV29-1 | CSVVRDRGSTEAFF | TGCAGCGTTGTCCGGGACAGGGGATCCACTGAAGCTTTCTTT
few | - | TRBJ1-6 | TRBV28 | CASISTYNSPLHF | TGTGCCAGCATCTCTACTTATAATTCACCCCTCCACTTT
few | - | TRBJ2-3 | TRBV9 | CASSVVGGRPDTQYF | TGTGCCAGCAGCGTAGTTGGGGGGAGGCCAGATACGCAGTATTTT
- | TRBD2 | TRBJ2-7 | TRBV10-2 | CASRTSGVSYEQYF | TGCGCCAGCAGAACTAGCGGGGTCTCCTACGAGCAGTACTTC
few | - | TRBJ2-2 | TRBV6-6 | CASSYKRTANTGELFF | TGTGCCAGCAGTTACAAGAGAACAGCTAACACCGGGGAGCTGTTTTTT
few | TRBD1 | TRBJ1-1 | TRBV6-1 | CASSVRQGNTEAFF | TGTGCCAGCAGTGTCCGACAGGGGAACACTGAAGCTTTCTTT
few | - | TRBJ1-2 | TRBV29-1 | CSVGNSPSIGGYTF | TGCAGCGTTGGTAACAGCCCTTCTATAGGAGGCTACACCTTC
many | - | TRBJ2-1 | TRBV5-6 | CASRGRAYEQFF | TGTGCCAGCAGGGGACGTGCTTATGAGCAGTTCTTC
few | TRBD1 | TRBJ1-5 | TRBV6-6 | CASQDRGYSNQPQHF | TGTGCCAGCCAAGACAGGGGTTATAGCAATCAGCCCCAGCATTTT
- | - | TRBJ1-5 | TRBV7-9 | CASSPGGGNQPQHF | TGTGCCAGCAGCCCGGGTGGCGGCAATCAGCCCCAGCATTTT
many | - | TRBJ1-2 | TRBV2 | CASSEGQGPNGYTF | TGTGCCAGCAGTGAAGGTCAGGGCCCAAACGGCTACACCTTC
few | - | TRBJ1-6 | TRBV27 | CASSEEGRGDNSPLHF | TGTGCCAGCAGTGAAGAGGGGAGGGGAGATAATTCACCCCTCCACTTT
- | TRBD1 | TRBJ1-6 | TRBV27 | CASSLMTGANSPLHF | TGTGCCAGCAGTCTAATGACAGGGGCAAATTCACCCCTCCACTTT
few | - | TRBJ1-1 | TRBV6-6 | CASSQGQPNTEAFF | TGTGCCAGCAGTCAAGGACAGCCGAACACTGAAGCTTTCTTT
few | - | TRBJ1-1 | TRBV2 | CASVAGYEAFF | TGTGCCAGCGTAGCAGGTTATGAAGCTTTCTTT
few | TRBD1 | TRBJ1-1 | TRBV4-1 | CASSQEAGGRNTEAFF | TGCGCCAGCAGCCAAGAGGCAGGGGGAAGGAACACTGAAGCTTTCTTT
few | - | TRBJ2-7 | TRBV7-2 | CASSLDGSSYEQYF | TGTGCCAGCAGCTTAGATGGGTCCTCCTACGAGCAGTACTTC
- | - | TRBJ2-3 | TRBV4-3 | CASSQEGSAPTDTQYF | TGCGCCAGCAGCCAAGAGGGTAGCGCGCCCACAGATACGCAGTATTTT
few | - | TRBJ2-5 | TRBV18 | CASSPRTGQETQYF | TGTGCCAGCTCACCAAGGACTGGCCAAGAGACCCAGTACTTC
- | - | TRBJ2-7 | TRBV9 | CASSPGHNGPYEQYF | TGTGCCAGCAGCCCCGGACACAACGGACCCTACGAGCAGTACTTC
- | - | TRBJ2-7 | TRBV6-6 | CASSNGGSSYEQYF | TGTGCCAGCAGTAATGGGGGGAGCTCCTACGAGCAGTACTTC